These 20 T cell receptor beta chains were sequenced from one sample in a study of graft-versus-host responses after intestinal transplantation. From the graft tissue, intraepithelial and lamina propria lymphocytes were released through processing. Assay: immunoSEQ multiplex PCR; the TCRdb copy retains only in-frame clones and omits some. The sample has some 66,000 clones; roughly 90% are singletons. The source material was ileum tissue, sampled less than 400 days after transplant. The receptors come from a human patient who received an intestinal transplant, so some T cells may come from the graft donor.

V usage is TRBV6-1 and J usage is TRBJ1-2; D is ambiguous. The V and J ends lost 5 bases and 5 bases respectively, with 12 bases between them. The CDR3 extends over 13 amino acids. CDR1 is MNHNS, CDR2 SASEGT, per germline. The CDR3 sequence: CASSLQETYGYTF. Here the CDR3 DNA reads TGTGCCAGCAGTCTCCAGGAGACTTATGGCTACACCTTC.

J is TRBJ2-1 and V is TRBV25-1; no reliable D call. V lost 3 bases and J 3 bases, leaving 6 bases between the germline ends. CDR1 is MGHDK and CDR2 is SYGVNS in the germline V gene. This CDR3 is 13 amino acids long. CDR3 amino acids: CASSEFSYNEQFF. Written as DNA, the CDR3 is TGTGCCAGCAGTGAGTTCAGCTACAATGAGCAGTTCTTC. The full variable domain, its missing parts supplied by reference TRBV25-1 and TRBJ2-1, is EADIYQTPRYLVIGTGKKITLECSQTMGHDKMYWYQQDPGMELHLIHYSYGVNSTEKGDLSSESTVSRIRTEHFPLTLESARPSHTSQYLCASSEFSYNEQFFGPGTRLTVL.

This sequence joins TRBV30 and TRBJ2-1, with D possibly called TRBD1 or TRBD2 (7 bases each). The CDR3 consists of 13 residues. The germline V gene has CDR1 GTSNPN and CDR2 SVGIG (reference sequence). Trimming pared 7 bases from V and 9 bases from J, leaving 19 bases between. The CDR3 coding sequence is TGTGCCTCAGGGGGAGGGGGGATTAGTGAGCAGTTCTTC. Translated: CASGGGGISEQFF.

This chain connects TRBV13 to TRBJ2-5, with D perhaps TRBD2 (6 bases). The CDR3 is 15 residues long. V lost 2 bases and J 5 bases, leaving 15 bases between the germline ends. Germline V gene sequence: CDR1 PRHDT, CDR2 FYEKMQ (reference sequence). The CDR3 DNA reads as TGTGCCAGCAGCTTACTGCCGGGAGAGTCTGAGACCCAGTACTTC. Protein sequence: CASSLLPGESETQYF.

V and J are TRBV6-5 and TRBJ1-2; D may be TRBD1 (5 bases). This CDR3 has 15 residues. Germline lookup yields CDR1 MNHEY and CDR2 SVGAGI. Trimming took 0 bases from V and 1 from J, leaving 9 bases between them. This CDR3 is CASSYSMTDNYGYTF. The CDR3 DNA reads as TGTGCCAGCAGTTACTCTATGACAGATAACTATGGCTACACCTTC.

CDR3 DNA: TGCAGCGCTAGACGCGGAGACGGCTACACCTTC. It codes for CSARRGDGYTF. The gene calls are TRBV29-1 and TRBJ1-2; D is uncertain. The germline V gene has CDR1 SQVTM and CDR2 ANQGSEA. V gave up 7 bases and J gave up 8 bases, with 14 bases separating them. The CDR3 length is 11 residues.

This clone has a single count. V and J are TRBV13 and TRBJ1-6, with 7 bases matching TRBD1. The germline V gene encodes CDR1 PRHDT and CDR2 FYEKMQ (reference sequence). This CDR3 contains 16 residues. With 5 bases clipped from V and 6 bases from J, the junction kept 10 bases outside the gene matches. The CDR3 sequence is CASSADRALSNSPLHF. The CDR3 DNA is TGTGCCAGCAGCGCTGACAGGGCGTTGAGTAATTCACCCCTCCACTTT. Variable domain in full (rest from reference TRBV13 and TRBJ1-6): AAGVIQSPRHLIKEKRETATLKCYPIPRHDTVYWYQQGPGQDPQFLISFYEKMQSDKGSIPDRFSAQQFSDYHSELNMSSLELGDSALYFCASSADRALSNSPLHFGNGTRLTVT.

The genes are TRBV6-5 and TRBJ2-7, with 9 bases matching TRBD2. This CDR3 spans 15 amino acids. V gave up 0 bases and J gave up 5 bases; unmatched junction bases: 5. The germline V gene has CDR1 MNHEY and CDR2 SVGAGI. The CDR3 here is CASSYSPGLANEQYF. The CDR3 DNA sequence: TGTGCCAGCAGTTACTCTCCGGGACTAGCAAACGAGCAGTACTTC.

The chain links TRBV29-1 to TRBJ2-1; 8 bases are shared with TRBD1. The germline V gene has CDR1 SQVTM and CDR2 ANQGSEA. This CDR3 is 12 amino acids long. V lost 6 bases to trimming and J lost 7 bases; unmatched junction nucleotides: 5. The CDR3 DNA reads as TGCAGCGTCCGACAGGGGTCAAATGAGCAGTTCTTC. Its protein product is CSVRQGSNEQFF.

Here the CDR3 reads CASSPRIGVNTEAFF. DNA for the CDR3: TGTGCCAGCTCACCACGAATAGGGGTGAACACTGAAGCTTTCTTT. V usage is TRBV18 and J usage is TRBJ1-1; D perhaps matches TRBD1 (5 bases). The germline V and J ends were trimmed by 1 base and 0 bases, with 9 bases remaining between them. The CDR3 runs to 15 residues. CDR1 and CDR2 from the germline V gene are KGHSH and LQKENI. Based on the CDR3 plus reference TRBV18 and TRBJ1-1, the full variable domain is NAGVMQNPRHLVRRRGQEARLRCSPMKGHSHVYWYRQLPEEGLKFMVYLQKENIIDESGMPKERFSAEFPKEGPSILRIQQVVRGDSAAYFCASSPRIGVNTEAFFGQGTRLTVV.

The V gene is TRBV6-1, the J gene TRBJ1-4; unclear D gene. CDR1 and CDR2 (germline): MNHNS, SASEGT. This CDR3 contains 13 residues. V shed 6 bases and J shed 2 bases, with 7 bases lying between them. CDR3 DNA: TGTGCCAGCAGGGGTTTCACTAATGAAAAACTGTTTTTT. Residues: CASRGFTNEKLFF.

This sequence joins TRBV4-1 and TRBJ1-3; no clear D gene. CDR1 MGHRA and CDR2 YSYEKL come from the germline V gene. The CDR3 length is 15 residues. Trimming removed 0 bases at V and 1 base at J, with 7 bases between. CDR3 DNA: TGCGCCAGCAGCCAAGATAAGTTATCTGGAAACACCATATATTTT. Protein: CASSQDKLSGNTIYF.

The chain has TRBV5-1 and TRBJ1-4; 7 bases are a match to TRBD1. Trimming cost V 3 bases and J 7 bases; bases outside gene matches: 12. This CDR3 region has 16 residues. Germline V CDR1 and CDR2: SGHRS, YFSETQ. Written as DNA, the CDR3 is TGCGCCAGCAGCTCGTTGGAGGGGGCGCGGGGTGAAAAACTGTTTTTT. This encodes CASSSLEGARGEKLFF.

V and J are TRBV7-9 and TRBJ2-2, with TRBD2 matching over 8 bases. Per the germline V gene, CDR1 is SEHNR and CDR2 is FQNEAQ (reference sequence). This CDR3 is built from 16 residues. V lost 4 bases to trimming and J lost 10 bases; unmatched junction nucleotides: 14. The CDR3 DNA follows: TGTGCCAGCAGCTCCCTGTCGCCGGGACTAGTTTTGGAGCTGTTTTTT. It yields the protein CASSSLSPGLVLELFF.

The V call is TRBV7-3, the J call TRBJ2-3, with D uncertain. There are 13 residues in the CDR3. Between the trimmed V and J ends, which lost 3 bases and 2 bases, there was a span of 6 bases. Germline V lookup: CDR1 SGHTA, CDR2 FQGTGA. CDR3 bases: TGTGCCAGCAGCTTCCGCATCACAGATACGCAGTATTTT. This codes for CASSFRITDTQYF.

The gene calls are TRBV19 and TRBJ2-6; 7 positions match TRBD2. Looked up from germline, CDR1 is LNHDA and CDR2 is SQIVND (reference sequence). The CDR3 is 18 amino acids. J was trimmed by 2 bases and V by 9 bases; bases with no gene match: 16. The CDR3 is CASLAYPGTTAGANVLTF. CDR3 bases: TGTGCCAGCCTTGCGTATCCAGGGACTACAGCTGGGGCCAACGTCCTGACTTTC. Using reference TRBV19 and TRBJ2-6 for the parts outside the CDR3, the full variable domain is DGGITQSPKYLFRKEGQNVTLSCEQNLNHDAMYWYRQDPGQGLRLIYYSQIVNDFQKGDIAEGYSVSREKKESFPLTVTSAQKNPTAFYLCASLAYPGTTAGANVLTFGAGSRLTVL.

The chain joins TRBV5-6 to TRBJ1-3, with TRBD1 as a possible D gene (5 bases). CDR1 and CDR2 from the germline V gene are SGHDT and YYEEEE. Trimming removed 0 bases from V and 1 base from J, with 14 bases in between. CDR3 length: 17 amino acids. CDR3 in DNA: TGTGCCAGCAGCTTGGTGGGGAGGGGCGATTCTGGAAACACCATATATTTT. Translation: CASSLVGRGDSGNTIYF.

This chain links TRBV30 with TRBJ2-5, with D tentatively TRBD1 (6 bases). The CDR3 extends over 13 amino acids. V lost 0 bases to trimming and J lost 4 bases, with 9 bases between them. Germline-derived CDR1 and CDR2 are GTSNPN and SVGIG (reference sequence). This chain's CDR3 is CAWSVQGSETQYF. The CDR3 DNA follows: TGTGCCTGGAGTGTACAGGGTTCAGAGACCCAGTACTTC.

The CDR3 sequence is CASTGQNSGNTIYF. CDR3 coding DNA: TGTGCCAGCACGGGACAGAACTCTGGAAACACCATATATTTT. This chain joins TRBV6-5 and TRBJ1-3; TRBD1 agrees at 7 bases. Germline-derived CDR1 and CDR2 are MNHEY and SVGAGI. After removal of 7 bases from V and 0 bases from J, the junction contained 3 bases not matched to a gene. The CDR3 runs to 14 residues.

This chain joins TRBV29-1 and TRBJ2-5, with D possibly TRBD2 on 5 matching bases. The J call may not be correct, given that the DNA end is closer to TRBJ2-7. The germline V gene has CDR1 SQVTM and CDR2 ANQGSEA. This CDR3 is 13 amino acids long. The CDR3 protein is CSVASGIEYEQYF. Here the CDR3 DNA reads TGCAGCGTTGCTTCGGGAATTGAGTACGAGCAGTACTTC.